The clone carrying this TCR beta chain was seen many times. Its antigen is unknown. This sample is part of a study of breast tumors, draining lymph nodes, adjacent tissues. TCRdb called the multiplex PCR reads again in MiXCR, with one record for every CDR3 protein. Of roughly 110,000 distinct CDR3 sequences in the sample, approximately 28% were seen once. The ends lost 2 bases at V and 1 base at J; junction bases unmatched: 4. This CDR3 is 15 amino acids long. Germline lookup yields CDR1 MGHDK and CDR2 SYGVNS. The lymph nodes were axillary draining lymph nodes from breast cancer patients. Study-wide findings and caveats: Data only fit, rather than demonstrated, lymph node origin of most tumor T cells. Tumors had less TCR diversity than lymph nodes, more than nontumor tissue. Findings are consistent with lymph node origin and intratumoral expansion of most tumor T cells. Tumor and nontumor repertoires were significantly more similar in luminal-like than in basal-like breast cancer.

Sample: axillary lymph node tissue. This TCR came from a female donor with breast cancer. Some clones in this sample may be carry-over from other donors' samples. V is TRBV25-1 and J is TRBJ1-2, with 7 bases matching TRBD1. The CDR3 reads CASSEQAGGNYGYTF. DNA of the CDR3: TGTGCCAGCAGTGAACAGGCAGGGGGTAACTATGGCTACACCTTC.